Detailed here is one T cell receptor (beta chain). Trimming cost V 5 bases and J 4 bases, with 12 bases left between them. The CDR3 consists of 14 residues. Germline lookup yields CDR1 MNHEY and CDR2 SVGAGI. The method was immunoSEQ multiplex PCR; TCRdb's version includes in-frame clones alone and lacks a portion of them. In the table there are about 25,000 clones, approximately 80% of which are singletons. The data stem from a study of blood T cell repertoires in COVID-19. In the study overall: Samples came from the United States, Italy and Spain, spanning acute and convalescent COVID-19. Sample material is recorded as cDNA or gDNA derived from T cells, B-cell-depleted T cells, or PBMCs.

The TCR originated in an elderly man with active or convalescent COVID-19. The source material was peripheral blood. The genes are TRBV6-5 and TRBJ1-5, with a weak D call TRBD1 (5 bases). The CDR3 protein is CASSTRGGNQPQHF. Written as DNA, the CDR3 is TGTGCCAGCAGTACCCGGGGGGGGAATCAGCCCCAGCATTTT.